Following are 17 T cell receptor beta chains from one sample sequenced in a study of blood T cell repertoires in COVID-19 (dated by TCRdb to 2018 to 2020). Library prep was done by the immunoSEQ multiplex PCR assay. Sourced from immuneACCESS, this table was stored by TCRdb with only in-frame sequences that have V and J called. A share of the clones is absent; for the studies checked, an unresolved V gene accounts for under half, and the remainder has no known explanation. Present in this sample are 250,000 to 300,000 clones, approximately 88% of which were seen just once. The ten largest clones add up to 1% of the sample. The sequencing input was PBMCs or T cells enriched from blood (not recorded which). The receptors derive from a woman in her 30s who had recovered from COVID-19.

The rearrangement joins TRBV7-9 to TRBJ1-1; no reliable D call. Germline V gene lookup returns CDR1 SEHNR and CDR2 FQNEAQ (reference sequence). The CDR3 extends over 12 amino acids. V was cut by 2 bases and J by 4 bases, with 5 bases left in between. CDR3 sequence (DNA): TGTGCCAGCAGCTTATGGGCCACTGAAGCTTTCTTT. It yields the protein CASSLWATEAFF.

V gene TRBV4-1 combines with J gene TRBJ2-3; maybe TRBD2 (5 bases). Per germline, CDR1 MGHRA and CDR2 YSYEKL. Trimming cost V 4 bases and J 5 bases, with 13 bases left between them. There are 14 residues in the CDR3. The CDR3 coding sequence is TGCGCCAGCAGCCCGCTGGGAGATTTAGATACGCAGTATTTT. This sequence encodes CASSPLGDLDTQYF.

The V call is TRBV4-1, the J call TRBJ2-7; D is perhaps TRBD1 (5 bases). The CDR3 extends over 15 amino acids. The V end was cut by 4 bases, the J end by 3 bases, with 16 bases between. The germline gives CDR1 MGHRA, CDR2 YSYEKL. The CDR3 nucleotides are TGCGCCAGCAGCCCAAGAAGGGGAACCAACTACGAGCAGTACTTC. It specifies CASSPRRGTNYEQYF.

The chain recombines TRBV29-1 with TRBJ2-7; 10 bases match TRBD2. Per germline, CDR1 SQVTM and CDR2 ANQGSEA. The V gene end was trimmed by 7 bases and the J gene end by 3 bases; junction bases not matched to a gene: 6. The CDR3 consists of 13 residues. The CDR3 DNA sequence: TGCAGCGGGGGGCTAGCGGGAGACTACGAGCAGTACTTC. Translated: CSGGLAGDYEQYF.

The genes are TRBV18 and TRBJ2-1; D possibly corresponds to TRBD1 (5 bases). Trimming took 2 bases from V and 4 from J, leaving 9 bases between them. The CDR3 contains 14 residues. Germline V gives CDR1 KGHSH, CDR2 LQKENI. CDR3 DNA sequence: TGTGCCAGCTCACCAACAAGACAGTACAATGAGCAGTTCTTC. It yields the protein CASSPTRQYNEQFF.

Of note for this clone: This CDR3 is also generated by other DNA sequences in the sample. This chain joins TRBV27 and TRBJ1-5; 7 bases line up with TRBD1. V shed 5 bases, J shed 4 bases, and the junction held 5 bases outside the gene matches. Germline CDR1 is MNHEY and CDR2 is SMNVEV (reference sequence). The CDR3 sequence is 14 residues long. The CDR3 spells CASSQRTGNQPQHF. The CDR3 DNA sequence: TGTGCCAGCAGTCAGAGGACAGGAAATCAGCCCCAGCATTTT.

The chain uses TRBV24-1 and TRBJ2-3, with D perhaps matching TRBD1 (6 bases). CDR1 and CDR2 (germline): KGHDR, SFDVKD. V shed 2 bases and J shed 5 bases, with 16 bases lying between them. The CDR3 runs 16 residues. CDR3 sequence reads: CATSDWGLAGLDTQYF. The CDR3 DNA reads TGTGCCACCAGTGATTGGGGGCTAGCTGGGTTAGATACGCAGTATTTT.

The chain carries TRBV3-1 (or the pseudogene TRBV3-2) and TRBJ1-3; D is possibly TRBD1 (5 bases). Trimming removed 3 bases from V and 1 base from J, with 7 bases in between. Germline CDR1 LGHDT, CDR2 YNNKEL (reference sequence). The CDR3 is 14 residues long. DNA of the CDR3: TGTGCCAGCAGCCACGGACAATCTGGAAACACCATATATTTT. It codes for CASSHGQSGNTIYF.

The rearrangement joins TRBV4-1 to TRBJ1-5; the D is unclear. V shed 0 bases and J shed 9 bases, with 9 bases lying between them. The CDR3 spans 13 residues. In germline, CDR1 is MGHRA, CDR2 YSYEKL. The CDR3 region has the DNA TGCGCCAGCAGCCAAGATAGCGGAGGGCCCCAGCATTTT. Protein product: CASSQDSGGPQHF.

There are a few counts of this clone. This rearrangement joins TRBV20-1 to TRBJ2-5; D unclear. Deletions cut 3 bases from V and 5 bases from J, with 4 bases between. Germline assignment: CDR1 DFQATT and CDR2 SNEGSKA (reference sequence). The CDR3 sequence is 10 residues long. The CDR3 region is CSASSETQYF. CDR3 DNA: TGCAGTGCTAGCTCGGAGACCCAGTACTTC.

The rearrangement links TRBV4-1 to TRBJ1-2, with unresolved D. Trimming cost V 0 bases and J 4 bases, with 6 bases left between them. The CDR3 is 13 residues long. CDR1 is MGHRA and CDR2 is YSYEKL in the germline V gene. CDR3 in amino acids: CASSQESGYGYTF. The CDR3 coding sequence is TGCGCCAGCAGCCAAGAGAGCGGCTATGGCTACACCTTC.

This chain links TRBV23-1 with TRBJ1-2; 8 bases match TRBD1. TRBV23-1 is sorted into the ORF group, with uncertain function. Trimming took 3 bases from V and 4 from J; bases not matched to a gene: 19. This CDR3 has 19 amino acids. CDR3 nucleotide sequence: TGCGCCAGCAGTCATCTCCCGCCTGACGGGTTCACAGGGGGCTATGGCTACACCTTC. This translates into CASSHLPPDGFTGGYGYTF.

As DNA, the CDR3 is TGTGCCAGCAGCGACGGGACAGGGTCAACGCAGTATTTT. Translating it yields CASSDGTGSTQYF. The chain employs TRBV5-6 and TRBJ2-3; 9 bases align to TRBD1. CDR3 size: 13 residues. Germline V gene sequence: CDR1 SGHDT, CDR2 YYEEEE. V trimming: 4 bases; J trimming: 9 bases; junction bases outside the gene matches: 6.

This clone was recorded once. The CDR3 reads CASSIQGTSNQPQHF. CDR3 nucleotide sequence: TGTGCCAGCAGTATACAGGGGACAAGTAATCAGCCCCAGCATTTT. V and J are TRBV6-5 and TRBJ1-5; 7 nucleotides align to TRBD1. Per the germline V gene, CDR1 is MNHEY and CDR2 is SVGAGI. J was trimmed by 4 bases and V by 5 bases; bases with no gene match: 8. This CDR3 is built from 15 residues.

Concerning this clone: The junction differs from germline at one of its ends, possibly a read error. The CDR3 sequence: CAWSVGAGWNAGELFF. CDR3 DNA sequence: TGTGCCTGGAGTGTAGGCGCAGGGTGGAACGCCGGGGAGCTGTTTTTT. The chain is built from TRBV30 and TRBJ2-2; D perhaps matches TRBD1 (5 bases). The CDR3 consists of 16 residues. Per germline, CDR1 GTSNPN and CDR2 SVGIG (reference sequence).

V is TRBV24-1 and J is TRBJ2-3, with TRBD1 identical over 9 bases. The germline gives CDR1 KGHDR, CDR2 SFDVKD. J was trimmed by 3 bases and V by 4 bases; bases with no gene match: 7. This CDR3 comprises 16 residues. The CDR3 here is CATSDPSGQGTDTQYF. In DNA form, the CDR3 reads TGTGCCACCAGTGACCCTTCGGGACAGGGAACAGATACGCAGTATTTT.

The chain employs TRBV5-1 and TRBJ2-7; 9 nucleotides agree with TRBD2. The germline CDR1 and CDR2 sequences are SGHRS and YFSETQ. The ends lost 4 bases at V and 4 bases at J; junction bases unmatched: 6. The CDR3 extends over 14 amino acids. In DNA form, the CDR3 reads TGCGCCAGCAGCGTGGGACTAGCCCTGTACGAGCAGTACTTC. As protein: CASSVGLALYEQYF.